This T cell receptor (beta chain) came from a study of T cells in Graves' hyperthyroidism and ophthalmopathy. Overall study results and limits: Among clonotypes expanded in thyroid above 0.001, most were also found in blood.

Amplification of TCR beta CDR3 regions used RNA as the template. The HTBI primer set was used in a first-round RT-PCR of the TCR CDR3. TCRdb called the multiplex PCR reads again in MiXCR, with one record for every CDR3 protein. The sample contains 600,000 to 650,000 distinct CDR3 sequences, around 21% of which appear only once. This clonotype came up a few times. Antigen specificity is unknown. Sequenced input: blood. The sequence derives from a man between 25 and 39 years old with Graves' ophthalmopathy.

The CDR3 DNA sequence: TGTGCCAGCAGTTACTCCGGGACAGGGAGCGGCTACACCTTC. Its protein is CASSYSGTGSGYTF. V is TRBV6-5 and J is TRBJ1-2; 9 bases are a match to TRBD1. The CDR3 loop spans 14 amino acids. Germline V gene sequence: CDR1 MNHEY, CDR2 SVGAGI. V gave up 0 bases and J gave up 8 bases; unmatched junction bases: 4.